This T cell receptor (beta chain) comes out of a study of T cell changes during pregnancy in multiple sclerosis. CDR3 size: 13 residues. V lost 5 bases to trimming and J lost 4 bases, with 11 bases between them. Germline CDR1 reads SGHNT; CDR2 reads YENEEA. Profiled with immunoSEQ multiplex PCR; TCRdb holds only in-frame clones, not every one. The data show tens of thousands of clones, 90% seen once. The chain recombines TRBV11-3 with TRBJ1-1; D might be TRBD1 (6 bases). This sequence originates from a female donor with multiple sclerosis, enrolled in a pregnancy study. The starting material was CD8+ T cells from peripheral blood mononuclear cells, obtained in the second trimester of pregnancy. The CDR3 bases are TGTGCCAGCAGCGTCGACAGGTTCACTGAAGCTTTCTTT. Its translation is CASSVDRFTEAFF.